This is a list of T cell receptor beta chains from one sample in a study of beta chain features in type 1 diabetes. The data were produced by immunoSEQ multiplex PCR, yet TCRdb's version contains in-frame clones alone and is incomplete. The sample contains hundreds of thousands of clones, 17% of which appear only once. The specimen was naive CD4+ T cells from blood. The source is a woman younger than 30 in good health. Each CDR3 is given with its conserved first and last residue. Fields, in order: V gene, clone size, CDR3 length, J gene, D gene, CDR3 protein, CDR3 DNA. A D gene is named only where the DNA matches it firmly. Rows may omit the clone size; those that give it use once, few, many or a size class.

>TRBV28|few|14|TRBJ1-5|NA
CASSLTFGNQPQHF
TGTGCCAGCAGTTTAACCTTTGGGAATCAGCCCCAGCATTTT
>TRBV5-1|NA|13|TRBJ1-1|NA
CASGREANTEAFF
TGCGCCAGCGGTAGGGAGGCTAACACTGAAGCTTTCTTT
>TRBV11-3|few|15|TRBJ2-2|NA
CASSLETANTGELFF
TGTGCCAGCAGCTTAGAGACAGCGAACACCGGGGAGCTGTTTTTT
>TRBV28|NA|18|TRBJ2-1|NA
CASTPVWAKYNTINEQFF
TGTGCCAGCACCCCAGTGTGGGCCAAATACAATACAATCAATGAGCAGTTCTTC
>TRBV9|NA|15|TRBJ2-2|NA
CASSVAGRPTGELFF
TGTGCCAGCAGCGTAGCCGGGAGACCAACCGGGGAGCTGTTTTTT
>TRBV18|few|18|TRBJ1-1|TRBD1
CASSPLRQGQGAGTEAFF
TGTGCCAGCTCACCCCTTAGACAGGGACAGGGGGCTGGCACTGAAGCTTTCTTT
>TRBV11-2|few|14|TRBJ2-3|NA
CASSLSHGGDTQYF
TGTGCCAGCAGCTTAAGTCATGGCGGAGATACGCAGTATTTT
>TRBV5-6|NA|17|TRBJ2-1|TRBD1
CASSLGGQAPSYNEQFF
TGTGCCAGCAGCTTGGGGGGACAGGCACCCTCCTACAATGAGCAGTTCTTC
>TRBV7-9|NA|15|TRBJ2-7|TRBD2
CASSLALAGIYEQYF
TGTGCCAGCAGCTTAGCACTAGCGGGAATCTACGAGCAGTACTTC
>TRBV5-4|NA|13|TRBJ2-1|NA
CASSSQTNNEQFF
TGTGCCAGCAGCTCACAGACGAACAATGAGCAGTTCTTC
>TRBV28|NA|16|TRBJ2-1|NA
CASSPGHQSSYNEQFF
TGTGCCAGCAGTCCGGGACACCAGAGCTCCTACAATGAGCAGTTCTTC
>TRBV7-8|NA|15|TRBJ2-1|TRBD2
CASTVAGASYNEQFF
TGTGCCAGCACCGTAGCGGGAGCCTCCTACAATGAGCAGTTCTTC
>TRBV5-4|many|13|TRBJ2-1|NA
CASSLGSYNEQFF
TGTGCCAGCAGCTTGGGATCGTACAATGAGCAGTTCTTC
>TRBV7-2|NA|13|TRBJ2-5|NA
CASSLERQETQYF
TGTGCCAGCAGCTTAGAGCGACAAGAGACCCAGTACTTC
>TRBV15|few|17|TRBJ2-1|NA
CATSRVRGEGSYNEQFF
TGTGCCACCAGCAGAGTTAGAGGGGAAGGCTCCTACAATGAGCAGTTCTTC
>TRBV7-8|NA|14|TRBJ1-3|TRBD1
CASGRQGSGNTIYF
TGTGCCAGCGGCCGACAGGGGTCGGGAAACACCATATATTTT
>TRBV28|few|12|TRBJ1-5|NA
CASKGGEQPQHF
TGTGCCAGCAAAGGGGGAGAACAGCCCCAGCATTTT
>TRBV28|NA|11|TRBJ1-5|NA
CASRTNKPQHF
TGTGCCAGCAGAACTAATAAGCCCCAGCATTTT
>TRBV28|few|13|TRBJ1-2|TRBD1
CASRAGGGYGYTF
TGTGCCAGCAGAGCAGGGGGCGGCTATGGCTACACCTTC
>TRBV27|NA|15|TRBJ2-3|NA
CASSSPSRETDTQYF
TGTGCCAGCAGTTCACCGTCCAGGGAGACAGATACGCAGTATTTT
>TRBV27|NA|11|TRBJ2-2|NA
CAILSGGELFF
TGTGCCATCCTGTCGGGTGGGGAGCTGTTTTTT
>TRBV28|few|14|TRBJ2-5|NA
CASSLRQVGETQYF
TGTGCCAGCAGTTTACGACAGGTTGGGGAGACCCAGTACTTC
>TRBV29-1|NA|13|TRBJ1-1|NA
CSVESQMNTEAFF
TGCAGCGTTGAAAGTCAGATGAACACTGAAGCTTTCTTT
>TRBV2|few|16|TRBJ2-3|NA
CASRIGTGLGTDTQYF
TGTGCCAGCAGGATAGGAACAGGGTTAGGTACAGATACGCAGTATTTT
>TRBV10-3|NA|12|TRBJ2-7|NA
CASTMGGYEQYF
TGTGCCTCCACAATGGGTGGTTACGAGCAGTACTTC
>TRBV7-2|NA|14|TRBJ2-7|TRBD2
CASSLDRGRAGQYF
TGTGCCAGCAGCTTAGACCGCGGGAGGGCCGGGCAGTACTTC
>TRBV19|few|14|TRBJ2-5|TRBD1
CASSTIDREETQYF
TGTGCCAGTAGTACCATCGACAGGGAAGAGACCCAGTACTTC